This T cell receptor (beta chain) is drawn from a study of T cell repertoires in aging, cancer and after chemotherapy. As for the study in general: Healthy donor repertoires were recorded over several months to years and showed clear clonal overlap. The whole study produced a dataset of roughly 8.8 million TCR reads.

Notes on this clonotype: Its antigen remains unknown.

The V gene end was trimmed by 5 bases and the J gene end by 5 bases; junction bases not matched to a gene: 5. From germline, CDR1 is SEHNR and CDR2 FQNEAQ (reference sequence). This CDR3 has 14 residues. The template was genomic DNA from peripheral blood, not RNA. TRB rearrangements spanning V, D and J were amplified using mixed TRB-A/B primers. Via MiXCR, TCRdb re-called the multiplex PCR reads, giving one row per CDR3 protein. The table shows 13,000 or so distinct CDR3 sequences, with approximately 25% occurring only once. Study-level points and caveats: Across the chemotherapy interval, each cancer cohort showed higher median generation probability, suggesting thymic rebound. In healthy donors, age-related TCR diversity loss mainly reflected lost richness.

This sequence originates from a human donor in good health. The specimen sequenced was blood. This chain uses TRBV7-9 with TRBJ2-1; 8 bases align to TRBD2. The CDR3 spells CASSQGLANNEQFF. The CDR3 DNA reads TGTGCCAGCAGCCAAGGACTAGCAAACAATGAGCAGTTCTTC.